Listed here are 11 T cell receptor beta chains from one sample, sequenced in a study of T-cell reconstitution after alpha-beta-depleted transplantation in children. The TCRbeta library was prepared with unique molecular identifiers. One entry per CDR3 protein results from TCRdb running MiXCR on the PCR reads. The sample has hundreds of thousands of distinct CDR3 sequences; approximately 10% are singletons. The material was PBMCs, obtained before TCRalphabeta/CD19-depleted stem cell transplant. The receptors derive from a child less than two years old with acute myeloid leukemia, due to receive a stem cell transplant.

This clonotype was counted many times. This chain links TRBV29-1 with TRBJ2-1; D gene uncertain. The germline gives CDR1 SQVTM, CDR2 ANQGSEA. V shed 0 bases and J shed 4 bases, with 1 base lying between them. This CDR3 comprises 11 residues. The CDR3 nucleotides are TGCAGCGTTGAAGAATACAATGAGCAGTTCTTC. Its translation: CSVEEYNEQFF.

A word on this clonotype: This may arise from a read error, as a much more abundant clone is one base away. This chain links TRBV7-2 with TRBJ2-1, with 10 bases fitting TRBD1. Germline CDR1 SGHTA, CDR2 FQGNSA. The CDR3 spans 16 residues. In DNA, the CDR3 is TGTGCCAGCTCCCCAGTAGGGACAGGGGACTACAATGAGCGGTTCTTC. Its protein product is CASSPVGTGDYNERFF.

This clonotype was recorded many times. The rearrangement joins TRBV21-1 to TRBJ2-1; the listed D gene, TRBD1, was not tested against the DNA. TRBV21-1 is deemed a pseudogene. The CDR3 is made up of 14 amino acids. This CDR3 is CASSKAYRNGEQFF. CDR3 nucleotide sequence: TGTGCCAGCAGCAAAGCCTACAGGAACGGTGAGCAGTTCTTC.

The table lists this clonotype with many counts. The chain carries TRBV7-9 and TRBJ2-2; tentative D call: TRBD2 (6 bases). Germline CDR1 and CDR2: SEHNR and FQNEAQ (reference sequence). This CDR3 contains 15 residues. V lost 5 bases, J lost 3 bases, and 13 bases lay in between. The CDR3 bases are TGTGCCAGCAGCGAACGGGACTTATACACCGGGGAGCTGTTTTTT. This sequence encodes CASSERDLYTGELFF.

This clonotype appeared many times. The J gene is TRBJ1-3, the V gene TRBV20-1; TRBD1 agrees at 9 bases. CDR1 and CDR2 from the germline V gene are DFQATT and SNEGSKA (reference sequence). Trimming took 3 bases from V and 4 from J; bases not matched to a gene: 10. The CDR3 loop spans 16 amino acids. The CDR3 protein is CSARHTGTGSGNTIYF. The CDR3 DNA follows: TGCAGTGCTAGGCACACTGGGACAGGGTCCGGAAACACCATATATTTT.

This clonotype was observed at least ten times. In DNA form, the CDR3 reads TGTGCCAGCAGCCGGGACCGGGAGTTAGCTAACTATGGCTACACCTTC. Translated: CASSRDRELANYGYTF. This chain links TRBV13 with TRBJ1-2; tentatively, D is TRBD1 (5 bases). From germline, CDR1 is PRHDT and CDR2 FYEKMQ (reference sequence). This CDR3 is built from 16 residues. The V gene lost 5 bases and the J gene lost 0 bases, with 16 bases spanning the gap.

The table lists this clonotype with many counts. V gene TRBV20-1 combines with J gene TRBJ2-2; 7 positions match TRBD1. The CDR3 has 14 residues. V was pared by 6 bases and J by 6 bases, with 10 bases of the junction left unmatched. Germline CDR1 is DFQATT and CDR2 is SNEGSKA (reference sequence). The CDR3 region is CSAPTGPTPGELFF. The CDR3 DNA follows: TGCAGTGCGCCGACAGGGCCTACCCCCGGGGAGCTGTTTTTT.

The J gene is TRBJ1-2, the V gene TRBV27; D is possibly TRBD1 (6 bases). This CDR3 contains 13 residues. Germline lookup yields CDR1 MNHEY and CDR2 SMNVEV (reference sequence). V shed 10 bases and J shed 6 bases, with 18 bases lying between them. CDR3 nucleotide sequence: TGTGCCAACGCGAGGGTCAGGGGAAATGGCTACACCTTC. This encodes CANARVRGNGYTF.

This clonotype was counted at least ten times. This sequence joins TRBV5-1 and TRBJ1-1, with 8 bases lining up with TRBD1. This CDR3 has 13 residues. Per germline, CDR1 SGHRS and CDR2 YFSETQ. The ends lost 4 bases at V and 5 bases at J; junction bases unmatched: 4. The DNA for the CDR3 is TGCGCCAGCAGCCCCAGGACAGGGACTGAAGCTTTCTTT. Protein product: CASSPRTGTEAFF.

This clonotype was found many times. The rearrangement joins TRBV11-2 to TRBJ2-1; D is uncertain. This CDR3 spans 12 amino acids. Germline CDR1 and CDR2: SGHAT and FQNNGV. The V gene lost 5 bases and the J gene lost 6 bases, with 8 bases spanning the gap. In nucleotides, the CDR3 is TGTGCCAGCAGCCCTACGGGCAATGAGCAGTTCTTC. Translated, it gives CASSPTGNEQFF.

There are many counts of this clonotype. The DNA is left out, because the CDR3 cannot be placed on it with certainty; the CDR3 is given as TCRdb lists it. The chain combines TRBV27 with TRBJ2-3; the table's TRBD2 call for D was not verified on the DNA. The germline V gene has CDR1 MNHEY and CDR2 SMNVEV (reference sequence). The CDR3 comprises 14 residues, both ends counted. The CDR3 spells CASSSSGPADTQYF.